This paragraph covers one T cell receptor (beta chain) sequence. Its antigen is not known. This sample is part of a study of shared clonotypes between healthy human individuals. Deep-level assay runs were performed. Original methodology: Junction-only sequences without quality scores were provided by ImmunoSEQ, so filtering was different. Measured with immunoSEQ multiplex PCR; TCRdb has only the in-frame clones, and not every one. Clonal size and the V and J genes are those of that table, whereas D and trimming came from the DNA. The table has hundreds of thousands of clones, over 65% seen once; the top ten hold 9% to 12%. This CDR3 region has 15 residues. Germline CDR1 and CDR2: MNHEY and SVGAGI. With 2 bases clipped from V and 9 bases from J, the junction kept 9 bases outside the gene matches. Study conclusions and caveats: Naive CD4 clonotypes overlapped across several donors at around 4.7%.

The chain carries TRBV6-5 and TRBJ2-2; TRBD2 matches at 7 bases. The sequence was collected from a man aged 25 to 45 in good health. Sequencing input: memory CD4+ T cells sorted from blood. Described subset: CD45RA-negative fraction. CDR3 protein: CASSYRVGGSRELFF. The CDR3 DNA is TGTGCCAGCAGTTACAGGGTGGGGGGGAGCCGGGAGCTGTTTTTT.